This T cell receptor beta chain was observed in a study of CD8+ T cells in alopecia areata. The CDR3 is made up of 14 amino acids. Germline V gene lookup returns CDR1 SQVTM and CDR2 ANQGSEA. V lost 7 bases to trimming and J lost 5 bases; unmatched junction nucleotides: 11. Study-wide points: Researchers report lesional scalp, most notably alopecia totalis/universalis, outstripped normal scalp in clonality.

Extracted RNA was reverse transcribed into cDNA, the sequencing template. Measured with immunoSEQ multiplex PCR; TCRdb has only the in-frame clones, and not every one. The table records roughly 210,000 clones, less than 45% of them present only once. Noted treatment: oral pan-JAK inhibitor, 5-10 mg twice daily. In this sample, this clone turned up a few times. The antigen remains undetermined. The chain combines TRBV29-1 with TRBJ2-1; 7 nucleotides match TRBD2. The TCR sequence derives from a human donor with alopecia areata. The sample in question was CD4+ T cells sorted from blood, obtained at roughly week 36, from a patient treated with tofacitinib. Here the CDR3 DNA reads TGCAGCGCCGTGGGGGGGGTCCCTCACAATGAGCAGTTCTTC. This sequence encodes CSAVGGVPHNEQFF.